These T cell receptor beta chains were read from a single sample in a study of glioma-infiltrating T cells after dendritic cell vaccination. Assay used: immunoSEQ multiplex PCR; TCRdb lists only in-frame clones, some missing. The repertoire holds more than 45,000 clones, with around 83% as singletons. This material consisted of blood, taken after dendritic cell vaccination. The receptors come from a human donor with glioblastoma. CDR3s include the opening cysteine and the closing phenylalanine or tryptophan.

v_call	j_call	cdr3_aa
TRBV19	TRBJ2-7	CASSRDRAYEQYF
TRBV4-1	TRBJ2-3	CASKTEPPSTDTQYF
TRBV5-1	TRBJ2-5	CASSLASQYQETQYF
TRBV5-1	TRBJ1-4	CASSLNRATNEKLFF
TRBV7-9	TRBJ1-5	CASSAGRGGEPQHF
TRBV4-3	TRBJ2-2	CASSQAGLAGGRGELFF
TRBV19	NA	CASSIILSSAYEQYF
TRBV27	TRBJ1-1	CASSLGRSLMNTEAFF
TRBV11-2	TRBJ1-2	CASSLGLRGLYGYTF
TRBV2	TRBJ1-6	CASSVEALGNSPLHF
TRBV2	TRBJ2-5	CASSRDSGVETQYF
TRBV7-9	TRBJ1-3	CASISGFISGNTIYF
TRBV30	TRBJ2-7	CAWNPGGAERREQYF
TRBV6-5	TRBJ2-7	CASSYGTVGEQYF
TRBV7-7	TRBJ2-7	CASSLSPERAGYEQYF
TRBV19	TRBJ1-1	CASMVVRSAEAFF